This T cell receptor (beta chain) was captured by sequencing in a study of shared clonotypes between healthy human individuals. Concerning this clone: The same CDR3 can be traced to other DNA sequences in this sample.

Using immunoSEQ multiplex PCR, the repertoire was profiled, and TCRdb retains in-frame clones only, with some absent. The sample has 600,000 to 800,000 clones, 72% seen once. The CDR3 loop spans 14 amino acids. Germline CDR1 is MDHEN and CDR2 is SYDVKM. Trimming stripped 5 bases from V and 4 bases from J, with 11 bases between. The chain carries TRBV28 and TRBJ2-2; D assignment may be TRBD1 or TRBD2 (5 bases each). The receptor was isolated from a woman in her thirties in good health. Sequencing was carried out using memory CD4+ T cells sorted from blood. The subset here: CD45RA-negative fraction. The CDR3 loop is CASSLAGGTGELFF. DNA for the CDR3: TGTGCCAGCAGTCTCGCTGGGGGCACCGGGGAGCTGTTTTTT.